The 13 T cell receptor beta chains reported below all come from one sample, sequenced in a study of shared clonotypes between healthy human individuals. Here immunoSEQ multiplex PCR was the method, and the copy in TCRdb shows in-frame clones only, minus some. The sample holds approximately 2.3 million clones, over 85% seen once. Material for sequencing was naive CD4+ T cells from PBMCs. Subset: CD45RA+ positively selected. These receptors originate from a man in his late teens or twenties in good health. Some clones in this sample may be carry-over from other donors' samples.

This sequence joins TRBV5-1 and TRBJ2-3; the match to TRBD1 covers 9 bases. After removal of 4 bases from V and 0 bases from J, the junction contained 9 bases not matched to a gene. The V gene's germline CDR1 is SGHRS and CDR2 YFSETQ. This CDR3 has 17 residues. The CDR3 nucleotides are TGCGCCAGCAGCCCACGTCCGACAGGGGGTAGCACAGATACGCAGTATTTT. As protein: CASSPRPTGGSTDTQYF.

DNA of the CDR3: TGTGCCAGCAGCCCTGGTCAGCTAGCGGGAGACTACAATGAGCAGTTCTTC. It yields the protein CASSPGQLAGDYNEQFF. The V gene is TRBV5-4, the J gene TRBJ2-1, with TRBD2 matching over 10 bases. Germline trimming cut 4 bases from V and 3 bases from J; bases unmatched to any gene: 10. This CDR3 is 17 amino acids long. Germline CDR1 SGHNT, CDR2 YYREEE (reference sequence).

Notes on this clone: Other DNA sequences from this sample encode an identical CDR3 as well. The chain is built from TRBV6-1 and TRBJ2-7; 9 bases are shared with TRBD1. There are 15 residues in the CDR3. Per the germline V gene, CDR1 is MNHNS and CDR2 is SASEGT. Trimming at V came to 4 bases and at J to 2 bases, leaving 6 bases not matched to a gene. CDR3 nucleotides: TGTGCCAGCAGTGGCACCGGGACAGGGCCCTACGAGCAGTACTTC. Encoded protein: CASSGTGTGPYEQYF.

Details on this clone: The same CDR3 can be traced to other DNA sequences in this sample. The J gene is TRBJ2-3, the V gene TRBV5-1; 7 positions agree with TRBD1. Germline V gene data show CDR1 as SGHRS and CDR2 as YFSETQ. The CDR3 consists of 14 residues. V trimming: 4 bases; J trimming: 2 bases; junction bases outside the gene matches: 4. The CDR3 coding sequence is TGCGCCAGCAGCATCGGGACAGTCACAGATACGCAGTATTTT. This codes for CASSIGTVTDTQYF.

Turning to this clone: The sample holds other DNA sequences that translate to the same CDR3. The CDR3 here is CSAKDYGYTF. The CDR3 region has the DNA TGCAGTGCTAAGGACTATGGCTACACCTTC. The gene calls are TRBV20-1 and TRBJ1-2; D ambiguous. Looked up from germline, CDR1 is DFQATT and CDR2 is SNEGSKA (reference sequence). Trimming took off 4 bases at V and 3 bases at J, with 3 bases between the two ends. The length of the CDR3 is 10 residues.

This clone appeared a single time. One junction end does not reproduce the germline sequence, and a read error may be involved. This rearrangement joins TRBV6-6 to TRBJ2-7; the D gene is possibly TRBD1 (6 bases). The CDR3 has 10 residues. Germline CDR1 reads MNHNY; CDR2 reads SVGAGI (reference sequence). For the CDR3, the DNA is TGTGCCAGCATTGCCGGCAGGGGAGACTTC. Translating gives CASIAGRGDF.

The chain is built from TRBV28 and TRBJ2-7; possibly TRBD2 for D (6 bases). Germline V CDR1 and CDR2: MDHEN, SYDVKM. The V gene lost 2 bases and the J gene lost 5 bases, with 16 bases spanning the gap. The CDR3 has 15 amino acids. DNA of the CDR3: TGTGCCAGCAGTTTAGCCGCGGGACGGCCGAACGAGCAGTACTTC. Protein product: CASSLAAGRPNEQYF.

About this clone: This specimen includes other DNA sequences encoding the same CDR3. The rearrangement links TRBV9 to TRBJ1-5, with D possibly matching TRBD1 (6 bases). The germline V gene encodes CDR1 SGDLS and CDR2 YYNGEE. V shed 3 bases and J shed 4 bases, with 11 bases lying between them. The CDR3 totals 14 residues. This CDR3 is CASSATGGNQPQHF. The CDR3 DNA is TGTGCCAGCAGCGCGACAGGTGGGAATCAGCCCCAGCATTTT.

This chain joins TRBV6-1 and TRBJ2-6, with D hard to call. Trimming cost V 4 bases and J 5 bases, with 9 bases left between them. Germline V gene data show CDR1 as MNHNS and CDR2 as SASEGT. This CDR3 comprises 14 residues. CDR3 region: CASSAYGRANVLTF. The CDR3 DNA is TGTGCCAGCAGTGCTTATGGGCGGGCCAACGTCCTGACTTTC.

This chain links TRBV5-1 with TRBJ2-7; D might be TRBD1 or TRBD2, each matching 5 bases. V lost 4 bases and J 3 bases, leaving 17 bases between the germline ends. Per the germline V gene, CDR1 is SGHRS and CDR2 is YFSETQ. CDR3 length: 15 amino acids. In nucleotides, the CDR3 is TGCGCCAGCAGCCCTTCCGGGACGGCCTACTACGAGCAGTACTTC. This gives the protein CASSPSGTAYYEQYF.

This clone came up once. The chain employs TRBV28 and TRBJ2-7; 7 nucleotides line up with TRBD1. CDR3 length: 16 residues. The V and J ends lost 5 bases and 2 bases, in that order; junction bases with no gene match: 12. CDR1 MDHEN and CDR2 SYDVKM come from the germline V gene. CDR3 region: CASSTTLDRATYEQYF. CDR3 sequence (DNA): TGTGCCAGCAGTACCACCTTAGACAGGGCGACCTACGAGCAGTACTTC.

CDR3 region: CASSAGHLSGANVLTF. For the CDR3, the DNA is TGTGCCAGCAGTGCGGGACACCTCTCTGGGGCCAACGTCCTGACTTTC. The V call is TRBV6-1, the J call TRBJ2-6; TRBD1 is a possible D gene (6 bases). From germline, CDR1 is MNHNS and CDR2 SASEGT. This CDR3 region has 16 residues. Trimming cost V 4 bases and J 0 bases, with 10 bases left between them.

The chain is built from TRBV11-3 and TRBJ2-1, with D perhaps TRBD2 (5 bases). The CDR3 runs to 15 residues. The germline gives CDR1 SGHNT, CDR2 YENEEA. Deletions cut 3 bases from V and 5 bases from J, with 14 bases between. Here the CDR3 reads CASSLRADLHNEQFF. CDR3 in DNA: TGTGCCAGCAGCTTGCGGGCGGACCTTCACAATGAGCAGTTCTTC.